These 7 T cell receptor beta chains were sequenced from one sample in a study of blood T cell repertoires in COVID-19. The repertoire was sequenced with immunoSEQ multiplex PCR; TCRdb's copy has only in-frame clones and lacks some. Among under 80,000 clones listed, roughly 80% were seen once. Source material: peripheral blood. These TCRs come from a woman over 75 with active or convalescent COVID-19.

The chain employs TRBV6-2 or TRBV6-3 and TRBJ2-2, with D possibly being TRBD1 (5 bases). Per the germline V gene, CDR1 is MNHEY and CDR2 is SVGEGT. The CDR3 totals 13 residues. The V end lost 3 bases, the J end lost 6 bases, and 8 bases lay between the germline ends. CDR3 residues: CASSYRGPGELFF. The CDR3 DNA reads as TGTGCCAGCAGTTATAGGGGCCCCGGGGAGCTGTTTTTT.

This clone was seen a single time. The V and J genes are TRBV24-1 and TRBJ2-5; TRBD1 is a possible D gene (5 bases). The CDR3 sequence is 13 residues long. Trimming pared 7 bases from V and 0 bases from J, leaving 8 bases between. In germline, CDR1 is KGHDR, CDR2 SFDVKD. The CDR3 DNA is TGTGCCACCAGAAGCAGGGACCAAGAGACCCAGTACTTC. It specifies CATRSRDQETQYF.

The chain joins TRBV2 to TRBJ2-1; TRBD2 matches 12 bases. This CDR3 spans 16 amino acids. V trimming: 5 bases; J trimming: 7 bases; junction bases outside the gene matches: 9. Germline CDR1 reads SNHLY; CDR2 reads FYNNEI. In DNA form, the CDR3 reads TGTGCCAGCAGTACCCTGACTAGCGGGAGTGGGAATGAGCAGTTCTTC. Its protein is CASSTLTSGSGNEQFF. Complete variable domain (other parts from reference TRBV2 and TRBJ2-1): EPEVTQTPSHQVTQMGQEVILRCVPISNHLYFYWYRQILGQKVEFLVSFYNNEISEKSEIFDDQFSVERPDGSNFTLKIRSTKLEDSAMYFCASSTLTSGSGNEQFFGPGTRLTVL.

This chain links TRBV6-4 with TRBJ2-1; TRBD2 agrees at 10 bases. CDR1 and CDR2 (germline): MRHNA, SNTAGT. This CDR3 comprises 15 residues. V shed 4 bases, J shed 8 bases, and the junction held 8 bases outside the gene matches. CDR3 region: CASSVRLAGDYEQFF. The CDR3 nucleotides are TGTGCCAGCAGTGTCAGGCTAGCGGGAGACTATGAGCAGTTCTTC.

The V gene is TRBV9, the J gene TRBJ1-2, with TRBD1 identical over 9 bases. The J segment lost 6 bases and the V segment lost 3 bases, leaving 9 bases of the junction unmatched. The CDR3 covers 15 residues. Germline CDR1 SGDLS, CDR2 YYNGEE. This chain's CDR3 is CASSATGQGLDGYTF. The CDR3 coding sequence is TGTGCCAGCAGCGCTACCGGACAGGGGTTAGATGGCTACACCTTC.

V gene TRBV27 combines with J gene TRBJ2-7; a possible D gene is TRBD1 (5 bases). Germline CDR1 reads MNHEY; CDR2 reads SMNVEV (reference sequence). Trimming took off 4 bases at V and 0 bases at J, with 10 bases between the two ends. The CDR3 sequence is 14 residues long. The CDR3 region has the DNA TGTGCCAGCAGTTCACGACAGAGCTCCTACGAGCAGTACTTC. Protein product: CASSSRQSSYEQYF.

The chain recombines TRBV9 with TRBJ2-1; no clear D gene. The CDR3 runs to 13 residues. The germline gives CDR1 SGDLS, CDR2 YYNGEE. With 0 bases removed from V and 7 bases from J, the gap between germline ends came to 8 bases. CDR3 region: CASSVASRNEQFF. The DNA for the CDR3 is TGTGCCAGCAGCGTAGCTTCGAGAAATGAGCAGTTCTTC.